The clone carrying this T cell receptor (beta chain) was seen repeatedly, ten times or more. The sample's time point: newly diagnosed GD, antithyroid drugs for less than 3 months. Following extraction of RNA from PBMCs, that RNA was used to make the TCR library. Construction of the TCR beta libraries employed iRepertoire HTBI primers in conjunction with Arm-PCR of CDR3 regions. In the original workflow: The identification of approximately 62 TRBV and 14 to 15 TRBJ segments was made across samples. TCRdb passed the multiplex PCR reads through MiXCR, listing each CDR3 protein once. These V and J calls rely on TCRdb rather than the paper's analysis. The sample lists roughly 560,000 distinct CDR3 sequences, roughly 15% seen once, with about 25% in the top ten. The germline gives CDR1 SGHAT, CDR2 FQNNGV. Trimming removed 5 bases from V and 3 bases from J; junction bases left unmatched: 16. The CDR3 is 18 residues long.

This sample is drawn from a study of regulatory T cells in long-lasting Graves disease. These data also formed part of another study, on T cells in Graves' hyperthyroidism and ophthalmopathy.

The starting material was peripheral blood mononuclear cells (PBMCs), obtained at new diagnosis, from a patient treated with antithyroid drugs. The V gene is TRBV11-2, the J gene TRBJ2-1; 7 positions agree with TRBD1. The receptor was isolated from a woman aged 35-65 years with Graves disease. CDR3 bases: TGTGCCAGCAGCCAACGGGCAAAAGACAGGGATTTCTACAATGAGCAGTTCTTC. It codes for CASSQRAKDRDFYNEQFF.